This T cell receptor (beta chain) was captured in a study of T cell responses to AZD1222 COVID-19 vaccine. Study details: It was second doses at about 4 or about 12 weeks that were pooled.

Libraries were prepared by immunoSEQ multiplex PCR; TCRdb keeps only in-frame clonotypes and omits some of them. The profile shows 55,000 to 80,000 clones, around four fifths of them singletons. This clone was recorded a few times. Its target is not known. The ends were cut back, 6 bases at V and 6 bases at J, with 7 bases in the middle. Germline-derived CDR1 and CDR2 are MNHEY and SVGEGT. The length of the CDR3 is 11 residues. Notes on the study in general: Nearly half of spike-specific TCRs reportedly target unmutated variant regions. Spike-specific TCR depth and breadth grew after two AZD1222 doses. Dominant CD4 TCR responses targeted spike regions 160-218 and 743-854.

The specimen comprised peripheral blood, sampled on day 0 of AZD1222 vaccination. The chain employs TRBV6-2 or TRBV6-3 and TRBJ2-3; D is unclear. The TCR was taken from an adult in good health. The CDR3, as DNA: TGTGCCAGCAGCCTCGGTGATACGCAGTATTTT. This gives the protein CASSLGDTQYF.